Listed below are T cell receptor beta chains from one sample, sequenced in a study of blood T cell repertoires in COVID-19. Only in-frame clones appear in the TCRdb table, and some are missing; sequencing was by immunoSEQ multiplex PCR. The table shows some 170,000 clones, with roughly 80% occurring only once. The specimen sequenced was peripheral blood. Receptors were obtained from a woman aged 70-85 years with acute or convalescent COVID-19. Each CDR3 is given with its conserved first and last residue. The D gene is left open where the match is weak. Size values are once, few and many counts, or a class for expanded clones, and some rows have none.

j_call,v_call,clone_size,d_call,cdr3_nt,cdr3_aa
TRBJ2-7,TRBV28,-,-,TGTGCCAGCATCGACAGGCGATCCTACGAGCAGTACTTC,CASIDRRSYEQYF
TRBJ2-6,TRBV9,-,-,TGTGCCAGCAGCGTAGGCCTTGGGTTGAAGGGGACTGGGGCCAACGTCCTGACTTTC,CASSVGLGLKGTGANVLTF
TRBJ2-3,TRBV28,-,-,TGTGCCAGCAGCGTAACAGGGTATAACACAGATACGCAGTATTTT,CASSVTGYNTDTQYF
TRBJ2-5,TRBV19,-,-,TGTGCCAGTAGAGTGACTGTCGGGGGGCTTCTGGGAGAGACCCAGTACTTC,CASRVTVGGLLGETQYF
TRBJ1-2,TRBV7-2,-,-,TGTGCCAGCAGCTTATTAGGGCAGGGCAATGGCTACACCTTC,CASSLLGQGNGYTF
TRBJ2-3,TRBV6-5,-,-,TGTGCCAGCAGCCACACACTAGCTACGACAGATACGCAGTATTTT,CASSHTLATTDTQYF
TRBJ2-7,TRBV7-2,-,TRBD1,TGTGCCAGCAGCGTGGACAGGAACTTCTACGAGCAGTACTTC,CASSVDRNFYEQYF
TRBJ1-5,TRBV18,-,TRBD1,TGTGCCAGCTCACCACGCAGGGGGGTGGATCAGCCCCAGCATTTT,CASSPRRGVDQPQHF
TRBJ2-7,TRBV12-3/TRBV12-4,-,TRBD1,TGTGCCAGCAGTAGACAGGGTTCTTTCGAGCAGTACTTC,CASSRQGSFEQYF
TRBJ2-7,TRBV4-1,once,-,TGCGCCAGCAGCCAAGAACAGGGAGTCGACGAGCAGTACTTC,CASSQEQGVDEQYF
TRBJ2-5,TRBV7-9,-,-,TGTGCCAGCAGCTGGACAACTACGGAGACCCAGTACTTC,CASSWTTTETQYF
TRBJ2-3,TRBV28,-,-,TGTGCCAGCAGTGGGGGACTTTCATATGCCTATACGCAGTATTTT,CASSGGLSYAYTQYF
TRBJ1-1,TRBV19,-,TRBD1,TGTGCCAGTAGTCCTTCGACAGGGTTTAGGTACACTGAAGCTTTCTTT,CASSPSTGFRYTEAFF
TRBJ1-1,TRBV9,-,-,TGTGCCAGCAGCCCCCAAGTACAGAACACTGAAGCTTTCTTT,CASSPQVQNTEAFF
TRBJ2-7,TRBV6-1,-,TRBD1,TGTGCCAGCAGTGACGGCATAATGACAGGGAGCTCCTACGAGCAGTACTTC,CASSDGIMTGSSYEQYF
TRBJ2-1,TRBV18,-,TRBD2,TGTGCCAGCTCACCAAGTAAAGGACTAGCGGTCTACAATGAGCAGTTCTTC,CASSPSKGLAVYNEQFF
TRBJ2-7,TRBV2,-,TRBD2,TGTGCCAGCAAGGAGAGGCTAGCGGGAGGACGCTCCTACGAGCAGTACTTC,CASKERLAGGRSYEQYF
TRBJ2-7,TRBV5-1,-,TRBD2,TGCGCCAGCAGCTTGGTTATGGCGGGAGGGCCCAAGCAGTACTTC,CASSLVMAGGPKQYF
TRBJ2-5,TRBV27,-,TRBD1,TGTGCCAGCAGCCGGGATCGACAGGGTCCAGAGACCCAGTACTTC,CASSRDRQGPETQYF
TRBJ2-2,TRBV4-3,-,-,TGCGCCAGCAGCCAAGATACTGCGAACACCGGGGAGCTGTTTTTT,CASSQDTANTGELFF
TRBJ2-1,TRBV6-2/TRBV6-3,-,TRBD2,TGTGCCAGCAGCCCCCGAGCGGGGGGACGAAGCTCCTACAATGAGCAGTTCTTC,CASSPRAGGRSSYNEQFF
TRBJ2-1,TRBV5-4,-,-,TGTGCCAGCAGCACCGGGACTGCCCTCTACAATGAGCAGTTCTTC,CASSTGTALYNEQFF
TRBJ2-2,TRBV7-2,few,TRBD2,TGTGCCAGCAGCTTACTAGCGGGGGCCGGGGAGCTGTTTTTT,CASSLLAGAGELFF
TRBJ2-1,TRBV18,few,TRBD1,TGTGCCAGCTCAACGGACAGGGGGAGTGAGCAGTTCTTC,CASSTDRGSEQFF
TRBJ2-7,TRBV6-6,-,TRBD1,TGTGCCAGCAGCACGGGACAGGGAACGTACGAGCAGTACTTC,CASSTGQGTYEQYF
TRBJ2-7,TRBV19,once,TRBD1,TGTGCCAGTAGTATGCAGGGGGCTACCTACGAGCAGTACTTC,CASSMQGATYEQYF
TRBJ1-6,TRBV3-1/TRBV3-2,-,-,TGTGCCAGCAGCCCCACCTTAAGTGGGGGGGTTGTCTATTCACCCCTCCACTTT,CASSPTLSGGVVYSPLHF
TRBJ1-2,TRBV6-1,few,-,TGTGCCAGCAGTGAAAGACAGGACTATGGCTACACCTTC,CASSERQDYGYTF
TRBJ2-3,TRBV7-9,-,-,TGTGCCAGCCAAAGGGTCGAGGGTACGCAGTATTTT,CASQRVEGTQYF
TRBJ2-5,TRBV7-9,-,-,TGTGCCAGCAGCTTAGAGGGAGGCTACCAAGAGACCCAGTACTTC,CASSLEGGYQETQYF